The 27 T cell receptor beta chains reported below all come from one sample, sequenced in a study of OX40 agonist ivuxolimab in advanced cancers. TCRdb's copy holds only in-frame clones and misses some; the assay was immunoSEQ multiplex PCR. The sample carries approximately 82,000 clones, 70% to 90% recorded once. The source material was CD4+ or CD8+ T cells sorted from blood, sampled in a trial of the OX40 agonist ivuxolimab. Every receptor here comes from an adult with an advanced solid tumor such as melanoma, head and neck, liver or kidney cancer.

The gene calls are TRBV11-1 and TRBJ2-3; D gene ambiguous. The CDR3 length is 10 residues. The V end was cut by 4 bases, the J end by 7 bases, with 3 bases between. The V gene's germline CDR1 is SGHAT and CDR2 FQDESV (reference sequence). The CDR3 loop is CASSSYTQYF. The DNA of the CDR3 is TGTGCCAGCAGCTCATATACGCAGTATTTT.

The table lists this clone with a few counts. The chain has TRBV7-6 and TRBJ2-1, with D perhaps matching TRBD2 (6 bases). There are 17 residues in the CDR3. The germline CDR1 and CDR2 sequences are SGHVS and FNYEAQ. V was clipped by 1 base and J by 4 bases, with 17 bases between them. CDR3 loop: CASSLGISGAGYNEQFF. The CDR3 nucleotides are TGTGCCAGCAGCTTAGGGATCTCCGGCGCGGGGTACAATGAGCAGTTCTTC.

The rearrangement joins TRBV5-8 to TRBJ2-6; no definite D call. CDR1 and CDR2 from the germline V gene are SGHTS and YDEGEE. The CDR3 runs to 16 residues. V dropped 2 bases and J dropped 4 bases, with 13 bases sitting between them. CDR3 residues: CASSFYIPAGANVLTF. CDR3 sequence (DNA): TGTGCCAGCAGCTTTTACATACCTGCGGGGGCCAACGTCCTGACTTTC.

The rearrangement links TRBV28 to TRBJ1-2; 7 positions agree with TRBD1. The trim removed 6 bases at V and 4 bases at J, leaving 8 bases unmatched. The CDR3 runs to 14 residues. CDR1 and CDR2 (germline): MDHEN, SYDVKM. The CDR3, as DNA: TGTGCCAGCAGACAGAGGGGGCCGGTCTATGGCTACACCTTC. Its protein product is CASRQRGPVYGYTF.

The chain links TRBV29-1 to TRBJ1-4; no clear D gene. V lost 4 bases, J lost 8 bases, and 11 bases lay in between. Germline assignment: CDR1 SQVTM and CDR2 ANQGSEA. The length of the CDR3 is 12 residues. The CDR3 bases are TGCAGCGTTGCCTGGAGTGGGGAAAAACTGTTTTTT. Residues: CSVAWSGEKLFF.

This clone came up a few times. The chain couples TRBV7-9 to TRBJ2-3; possibly TRBD1 or TRBD2 for D (5 bases each). V lost 2 bases to trimming and J lost 6 bases, with 12 bases between them. The germline V gene encodes CDR1 SEHNR and CDR2 FQNEAQ (reference sequence). The length of the CDR3 is 14 residues. CDR3 DNA sequence: TGTGCCAGCAGCTTACGGGACCCACGGGATACGCAGTATTTT. It encodes CASSLRDPRDTQYF.

Notes on this clone: The DNA is left out, because the CDR3 cannot be placed on it with certainty; the CDR3 is given as TCRdb lists it. The gene calls are TRBV5-1 and TRBJ2-1; the D call in the table, TRBD2, was not verified against the DNA. Termini included, the CDR3 measures 16 amino acids. Germline V CDR1 and CDR2: SGHRS, YFSETQ. CDR3 residues: CASSFLWGEGQHEQFF.

The chain links TRBV6-5 to TRBJ2-5, with TRBD2 as a possible D gene (5 bases). The J call is doubtful: the DNA matches TRBJ2-7 better. The germline CDR1 and CDR2 sequences are MNHEY and SVGAGI. This CDR3 comprises 14 residues. CDR3 in amino acids: CASKRAKPSYEQYF. The CDR3 DNA follows: TGTGCCAGCAAGAGGGCCAAACCGTCCTACGAGCAGTACTTC.

The gene calls are TRBV9 and TRBJ1-1, with 8 bases aligning to TRBD1. This CDR3 comprises 15 residues. Germline loops: CDR1 SGDLS, CDR2 YYNGEE. With 2 bases clipped from V and 4 bases from J, the junction kept 7 bases outside the gene matches. The CDR3 bases are TGTGCCAGCAGCGTCACGGACAGGGAGGGCACTGAAGCTTTCTTT. Protein sequence: CASSVTDREGTEAFF.

The rearrangement uses TRBV6-5 and TRBJ2-7; D perhaps matches TRBD2 (5 bases). Trimming pared 0 bases from V and 7 bases from J, leaving 16 bases between. The V gene's germline CDR1 is MNHEY and CDR2 SVGAGI. There are 15 residues in the CDR3. In DNA form, the CDR3 reads TGTGCCAGCAGTTACTCGAGTATTCAAACGGGGGAGCAGTACTTC. Translating gives CASSYSSIQTGEQYF.

The genes are TRBV6-6 and TRBJ1-2; 7 bases align to TRBD1. Unmatched junction bases numbered 14, after V lost 6 bases and J lost 7 bases. The CDR3 contains 15 residues. Germline V gene data show CDR1 as MNHNY and CDR2 as SVGAGI (reference sequence). The CDR3 reads CASSQRTGSFSGYTF. The DNA of the CDR3 is TGTGCCAGCAGCCAGAGGACAGGAAGTTTCTCTGGCTACACCTTC.

This clone was seen once. This CDR3 is CASSPGGPQETQYF. CDR3 sequence (DNA): TGTGCCAGCAGCCCAGGCGGCCCACAAGAGACCCAGTACTTC. The chain employs TRBV7-2 and TRBJ2-5; no firm D call. Trimming left V 5 bases short and J 2 bases short, with 12 bases between. The CDR3 is 14 amino acids. CDR1 is SGHTA, CDR2 FQGNSA, per germline.

The chain combines TRBV11-3 with TRBJ1-2, with TRBD1 matching 7 bases. Germline CDR1 and CDR2: SGHNT and YENEEA. Losses at the gene ends were 6 bases for V and 7 bases for J; bases not matched to a gene: 14. The CDR3 is made up of 15 amino acids. CDR3 bases: TGTGCCAGCAGTAATTCCAGACAGGGTGCGGTTGGCTACACCTTC. Its protein product is CASSNSRQGAVGYTF.

This clone appeared once. The J gene is TRBJ1-1, the V gene TRBV15; the D is unclear. The CDR3 is made up of 16 amino acids. V lost 0 bases, J lost 4 bases, and 15 bases lay in between. Per the germline V gene, CDR1 is LNHNV and CDR2 is YYDKDF (reference sequence). CDR3 amino acids: CATSRDPSEGITEAFF. CDR3 sequence (DNA): TGTGCCACCAGCAGAGACCCCTCCGAAGGAATCACTGAAGCTTTCTTT. The entire variable domain, with the rest obtained from reference TRBV15 and TRBJ1-1, is as follows: DAMVIQNPRYQVTQFGKPVTLSCSQTLNHNVMYWYQQKSSQAPKLLFHYYDKDFNNEADTPDNFQSRRPNTSFCFLDIRSPGLGDTAMYLCATSRDPSEGITEAFFGQGTRLTVV.

The V and J genes are TRBV11-2 and TRBJ2-1, with 7 bases identical to TRBD1. V trimming: 5 bases; J trimming: 10 bases; junction bases outside the gene matches: 8. This CDR3 comprises 13 residues. The germline V gene encodes CDR1 SGHAT and CDR2 FQNNGV. DNA for the CDR3: TGTGCCAGCAGCACAACGACAGGGAGCGAGCAGTTCTTC. This gives the protein CASSTTTGSEQFF.

The genes are TRBV15 and TRBJ2-7; D is ambiguous. The CDR3 sequence is 13 residues long. CDR1 is LNHNV, CDR2 YYDKDF, per germline (reference sequence). V was clipped by 0 bases and J by 6 bases, with 9 bases between them. CDR3 sequence (DNA): TGTGCCACCAGCAGAGATCGGTTTTTCGAGCAGTACTTC. Its protein product is CATSRDRFFEQYF.

In DNA form, the CDR3 reads TGTGCCAGCAGTTACTCAGGGCCTAACTCCTACAATGAGCAGTTCTTC. Amino acid sequence: CASSYSGPNSYNEQFF. The chain links TRBV6-5 to TRBJ2-1, with D unclear. The CDR3 is 16 amino acids. V gave up 0 bases and J gave up 0 bases, with 9 bases separating them. CDR1 is MNHEY and CDR2 is SVGAGI in the germline V gene.

The V call is TRBV6-6, the J call TRBJ2-1; 10 nucleotides agree with TRBD2. The CDR3 extends over 15 amino acids. Germline V gene data show CDR1 as MNHNY and CDR2 as SVGAGI (reference sequence). V gave up 10 bases and J gave up 9 bases; unmatched junction bases: 15. This chain's CDR3 is CATRKPGLAYVEQFF. In nucleotides, the CDR3 is TGTGCCACCAGAAAACCGGGACTAGCGTACGTTGAGCAGTTCTTC.

J is TRBJ2-2 and V is TRBV5-1, with D perhaps TRBD1 (5 bases). CDR1 is SGHRS and CDR2 is YFSETQ in the germline V gene. The CDR3 runs to 13 residues. The V gene lost 0 bases and the J gene lost 5 bases, with 5 bases spanning the gap. The CDR3 DNA reads as TGCGCCAGCAGCTTGGACAGGACCGGGGAGCTGTTTTTT. This sequence encodes CASSLDRTGELFF.

The gene calls are TRBV18 and TRBJ2-3; no clear D. Germline loops: CDR1 KGHSH, CDR2 LQKENI. The V end was cut by 5 bases, the J end by 6 bases, with 15 bases between. The CDR3 spans 14 residues. The DNA for the CDR3 is TGTGCCAGCTCATTCATGAGCGTCCCCGATACGCAGTATTTT. Its protein product is CASSFMSVPDTQYF.

V is TRBV10-3 and J is TRBJ2-7; TRBD1 aligns across 8 bases. The CDR3 runs 14 residues. CDR1 ENHRY and CDR2 SYGVKD come from the germline V gene. J lost 2 bases, V lost 8 bases, and 8 bases had no gene match. The CDR3 nucleotides are TGTGCCATCGGGCCCGGGACAGGCGCCTACGAGCAGTACTTC. Encoded protein: CAIGPGTGAYEQYF.

This clone was detected a few times. This chain links TRBV28 with TRBJ2-7; 7 bases are shared with TRBD1. J lost 6 bases, V lost 4 bases, and 9 bases had no gene match. CDR3 length: 14 amino acids. From germline, CDR1 is MDHEN and CDR2 SYDVKM. CDR3 sequence (DNA): TGTGCCAGCAGTTCGGGACAGTCTGCTGCCGAGCAGTACTTC. As protein: CASSSGQSAAEQYF.

This chain links TRBV28 with TRBJ2-3, with no clear D. The length of the CDR3 is 13 residues. Trimming removed 5 bases from V and 1 base from J, with 7 bases in between. Germline CDR1 and CDR2: MDHEN and SYDVKM. Written as DNA, the CDR3 is TGTGCCAGCAGTACCCGGGGCACAGATACGCAGTATTTT. It is translated as CASSTRGTDTQYF.

The chain combines TRBV10-3 with TRBJ2-4; D gene unclear. This CDR3 is built from 12 residues. Germline V gene sequence: CDR1 ENHRY, CDR2 SYGVKD. V was trimmed by 3 bases and J by 5 bases, leaving 5 bases between them. CDR3 amino acids: CAISDLENIQYF. CDR3 in DNA: TGTGCCATCAGTGACCTGGAAAACATTCAGTACTTC.

CDR3 nucleotides: TGTGCCAGCAGTGTAGCCTGGGACACTGAAGCTTTCTTT. The encoded protein is CASSVAWDTEAFF. The J gene is TRBJ1-1, the V gene TRBV6-1, with D unresolved. The germline V gene encodes CDR1 MNHNS and CDR2 SASEGT. The CDR3 has 13 amino acids. The ends were cut back, 4 bases at V and 3 bases at J, with 9 bases in the middle.

The rearrangement joins TRBV5-4 to TRBJ1-4; D not certain. V lost 1 base and J 7 bases, leaving 8 bases between the germline ends. The CDR3 is made up of 13 amino acids. Germline CDR1 and CDR2: SGHNT and YYREEE (reference sequence). The CDR3 loop reads CASSLKEGEKLFF. CDR3 DNA sequence: TGTGCCAGCAGCTTGAAGGAAGGTGAAAAACTGTTTTTT.

V and J are TRBV7-8 and TRBJ2-2; D uncertain. The V gene's germline CDR1 is SGHVS and CDR2 FQNEAQ. This CDR3 has 14 amino acids. The V end lost 5 bases, the J end lost 1 base, and 8 bases lay between the germline ends. The CDR3 DNA reads as TGTGCCAGCAGCCACTCCCTGAACACCGGGGAGCTGTTTTTT. Amino acids: CASSHSLNTGELFF. Variable domain in full (rest from reference TRBV7-8 and TRBJ2-2): GAGVSQSPRYKVAKRGQDVALRCDPISGHVSLFWYQQALGQGPEFLTYFQNEAQLDKSGLPSDRFFAERPEGSVSTLKIQRTQQEDSAVYLCASSHSLNTGELFFGEGSRLTVL.